This T cell receptor beta chain stems from a study of identical twins. A single record per CDR3 protein comes from TCRdb applying MiXCR to the 5' RACE reads. The sample lists 550,000 to 700,000 distinct CDR3 sequences, about 20% occurring once. Looked up from germline, CDR1 is SGHTA and CDR2 is FQGNSA. V lost 3 bases and J lost 6, with 9 bases in between. There are 13 residues in the CDR3. The same sample was also studied in work on T cells expressing NK-cell markers.

V usage is TRBV7-2 and J usage is TRBJ2-1; D not resolved. This TCR came from a woman between 18 and 29 years old in good health. Material: PBMCs. CDR3 in amino acids: CASSLQNTNEQFF. For the CDR3, the DNA is TGTGCCAGCAGCTTGCAGAACACCAATGAGCAGTTCTTC. Together with reference TRBV7-2 and TRBJ2-1, the CDR3 gives the full variable domain: GAGVSQSPSNKVTEKGKDVELRCDPISGHTALYWYRQSLGQGLEFLIYFQGNSAPDKSGLPSDRFSAERTGGSVSTLTIQRTQQEDSAVYLCASSLQNTNEQFFGPGTRLTVL.